The clone carrying this T cell receptor beta chain was recorded only once. The antigen remains unidentified. Germline is not matched at one junction end, which may reflect a read error. Sequencing libraries made from TCR beta cDNA carried unique molecular identifiers. A single record per CDR3 protein comes from TCRdb applying MiXCR to the PCR reads. The sample holds approximately 660,000 distinct CDR3 sequences, 55% to 60% seen once. The data were taken from a study of post-analysis software for immune sequencing data. Whole-study context: Relapsing-remitting, secondary progressive and progressive-relapsing forms of multiple sclerosis all featured among disease courses.

Findings and caveats of the study: Under F measure analysis, samples from one preparation batch co-clustered strongly. Patients carried roughly 5 TRBV segments more frequently than controls did, and TRBV5-6, TRBV5-1 and TRBV20-1 were among them. Normalized Chao1 diversity was significantly lower in multiple sclerosis patients than in controls.

Germline assignment: CDR1 DFQATT and CDR2 SNEGSKA (reference sequence). The CDR3 length is 14 residues. The sequence came from a girl aged 2 to 10 with multiple sclerosis. V is TRBV20-1 and J is TRBJ2-6, with a possible D match to TRBD1 (6 bases). Source material: blood. The CDR3 loop reads CSAEDSTEANVPTF. CDR3 DNA sequence: TGCAGTGCGGAGGACAGCACTGAGGCCAACGTCCCGACTTTC.